Described below is a single T cell receptor beta chain sequence and its context. Its antigen remains unidentified. This specimen belongs to a study of shared clonotypes between healthy human individuals. Deep-level settings were used for running the assay. Clones were read by immunoSEQ multiplex PCR, and TCRdb kept only the in-frame ones, dropping some. The sample yields 850,000 to 1,200,000 clones, about 70% seen once. The CDR3 runs 15 residues. Per the germline V gene, CDR1 is MNHEY and CDR2 is SMNVEV (reference sequence). V was trimmed by 5 bases and J by 1 base, leaving 9 bases between them. Whole-study findings and limits: It was the non-shared clonotypes that had lower generation probabilities than clonotypes shared by all four donors. Among several donors, approximately 5.4% of naive CD4 clonotypes were found in common.

This sequence joins TRBV27 and TRBJ2-6, with D uncertain. This TCR derives from a man aged 18 to 29 in good health. The specimen was memory CD4+ T cells sorted from blood. The subset here: CD45RA-negative fraction. This CDR3 is CASSPHLSGANVLTF. CDR3 coding DNA: TGTGCCAGCAGTCCACATTTATCTGGGGCCAACGTCCTGACTTTC.